Listed here is a single T cell receptor (beta chain). This specimen belongs to a study of blood T cell repertoires in COVID-19. Across the whole study: From T cells, B-cell-depleted T cells, or PBMCs came the material, which was cDNA or gDNA.

In the original processing: Amplifying reference gene primers gave estimates of nucleated cell counts. Repertoires were generated with immunoSEQ multiplex PCR, while TCRdb's copy carries only in-frame clones and drops some. V and J calls and clone size are copied from that table; D and trimming were computed from the DNA. This sample yields 45,000 to 50,000 clones, of which approximately 87% are seen a single time; 9.2% belongs to the top ten. The receptor was derived from a human donor in a cohort sampled during active COVID-19. The sequenced sample consisted of peripheral blood.

Here the CDR3 reads CASSPRQLRDTEAFF. The DNA for the CDR3 is TGTGCCAGCAGCCCCCGACAGCTTAGGGACACTGAAGCTTTCTTT. The chain links TRBV9 to TRBJ1-1, with D possibly being TRBD1 (5 bases). CDR3 size: 15 residues. V lost 4 bases, J lost 3 bases, and 16 bases lay in between. Looked up from germline, CDR1 is SGDLS and CDR2 is YYNGEE.